This TCR beta chain comes out of a study of OX40 agonist ivuxolimab in advanced cancers. Findings and caveats of the study: The study did not work out the antigen specificity of the expanded peripheral T cells.

Libraries were prepared by immunoSEQ multiplex PCR; TCRdb keeps only in-frame clonotypes and omits some of them. The sample yields approximately 75,000 clones, over 75% seen once. Germline CDR1 LNHDA, CDR2 SQIVND (reference sequence). V lost 4 bases to trimming and J lost 8 bases, with 20 bases between them. The CDR3 has 16 amino acids. In the case of this clone: Its specificity is unknown.

This sequence was found in an adult with an advanced solid tumor such as melanoma, head and neck, liver or kidney cancer. J is TRBJ2-2 and V is TRBV19; D may be TRBD1 (5 bases). Sequenced here: CD4+ or CD8+ T cells sorted from blood, sampled in a trial of the OX40 agonist ivuxolimab. The CDR3 nucleotides are TGTGCCAGTAGTAGCCTTTGGGGCGGTAGTATGGGGGAGCTGTTTTTT. It is translated as CASSSLWGGSMGELFF.